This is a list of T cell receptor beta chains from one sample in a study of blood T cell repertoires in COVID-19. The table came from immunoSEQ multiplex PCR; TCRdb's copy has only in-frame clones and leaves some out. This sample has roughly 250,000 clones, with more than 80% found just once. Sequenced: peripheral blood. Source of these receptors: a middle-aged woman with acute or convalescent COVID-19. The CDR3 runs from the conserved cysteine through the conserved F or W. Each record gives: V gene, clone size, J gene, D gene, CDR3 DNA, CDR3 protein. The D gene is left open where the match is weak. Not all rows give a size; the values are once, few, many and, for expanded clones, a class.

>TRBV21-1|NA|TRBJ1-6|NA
TGTGCCAGCAGCAAAGGGGAACAGGACAATAATTCACCCCTCCACTTT
CASSKGEQDNNSPLHF
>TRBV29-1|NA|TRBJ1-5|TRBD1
TGCAGCGTTGCCCAGGGGGCGCGTAGTCAGCCCCAGCATTTT
CSVAQGARSQPQHF
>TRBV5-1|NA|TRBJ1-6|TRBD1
TGCGCCAGCAGCTCGCGGGACAGGGGGAGCTCCTATAATTCACCCCTCCACTTT
CASSSRDRGSSYNSPLHF
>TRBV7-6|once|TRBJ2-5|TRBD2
TGTGCCAGCAGCTTAGGCGGGGGGGCCTTGGAGACCCAGTACTTC
CASSLGGGALETQYF
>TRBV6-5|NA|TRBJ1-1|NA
TGTGCCAGCACCGGGAGAATGGAGGTAACTGAAGCTTTCTTT
CASTGRMEVTEAFF
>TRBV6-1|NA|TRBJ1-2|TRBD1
TGTGCCAGCAGTGAACAGGGGGAGGTCTATGGCTACACCTTC
CASSEQGEVYGYTF
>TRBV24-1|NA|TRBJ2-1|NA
TGTGCCACCAGTTGGAGAGATGAGCAGTTCTTC
CATSWRDEQFF
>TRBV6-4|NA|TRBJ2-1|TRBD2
TGTGCCAGCAGTCTTTCGGGGGGGCCTGAGGATGAGCAGTTCTTC
CASSLSGGPEDEQFF
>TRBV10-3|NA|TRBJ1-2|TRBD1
TGTGCCATCAGTGGGGGGACAGTTAATTACTATGGCTACACCTTC
CAISGGTVNYYGYTF
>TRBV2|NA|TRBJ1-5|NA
TGTGCCAGCGGAGTGGGGAGGAGGGGAGGGCAGCCCCAGCATTTT
CASGVGRRGGQPQHF
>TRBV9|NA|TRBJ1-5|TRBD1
TGTGCCAGCAGCGTAGGGACAGGGCCCCCCAATCAGCCCCAGCATTTT
CASSVGTGPPNQPQHF
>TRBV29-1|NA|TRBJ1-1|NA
TGCAGCGTTGAACGGGGGGCGAGCACTGAAGCTTTCTTT
CSVERGASTEAFF
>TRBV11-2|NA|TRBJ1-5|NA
TGTGCCAGCAGCTTACTAGGACAGAACAATCAGCCCCAGCATTTT
CASSLLGQNNQPQHF
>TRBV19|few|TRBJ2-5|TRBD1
TGTGCCAGTAGTATAGGATGGGGACAGACGGAGACCCAGTACTTC
CASSIGWGQTETQYF
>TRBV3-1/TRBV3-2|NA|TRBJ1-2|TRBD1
TGTGCCAGCAGCCAAGGAGTGACAGGGGCCTATGGCTACACCTTC
CASSQGVTGAYGYTF
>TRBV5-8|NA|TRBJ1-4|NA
TGTGCCAGCAGCTTTGCCGGGTATGAAGATGAAAAACTGTTTTTT
CASSFAGYEDEKLFF
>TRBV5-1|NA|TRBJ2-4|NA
TGCGCCAGCAGCTTGGCCGGCGAGGGCAGCTCCAGGATAGCCAAAAACATTCAGTACTTC
CASSLAGEGSSRIAKNIQYF
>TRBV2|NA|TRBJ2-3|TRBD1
TGTGCCAGCAGTGAGTTAGGGGGCGGTAAAGATACGCAGTATTTT
CASSELGGGKDTQYF
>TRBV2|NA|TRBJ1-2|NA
TGTGCCAGCAGTGATGTAAGGGGGAACCACTATGGCTACACCTTC
CASSDVRGNHYGYTF
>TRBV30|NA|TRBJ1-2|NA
TGTGCCTGGACGGCGGGAGGGATCTATGGCTACACCTTC
CAWTAGGIYGYTF
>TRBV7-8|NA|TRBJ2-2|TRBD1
TGTGCCAGCAGCTTAGTGTTACAGGGGGTAACCGGGGAGCTGTTTTTT
CASSLVLQGVTGELFF
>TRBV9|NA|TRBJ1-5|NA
TGTGCCAGCACCAAAGGGGACATACGCAATCAGCCCCAGCATTTT
CASTKGDIRNQPQHF
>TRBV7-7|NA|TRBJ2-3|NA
TGTGCCAGCAGCTTAGTCGGGACAGATACGCAGTATTTT
CASSLVGTDTQYF
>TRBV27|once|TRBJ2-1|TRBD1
TGTGCCAGTGGGACAGGGTCCTACAATGAGCAGTTCTTC
CASGTGSYNEQFF
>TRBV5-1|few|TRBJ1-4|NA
TGCGCCAGCAGCCCACGGTTCGCCGGACAGACTAATGAAAAACTGTTTTTT
CASSPRFAGQTNEKLFF
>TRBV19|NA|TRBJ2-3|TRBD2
TGTGCCAGTGCTAGCGGGGGTTCTAGCACAGATACGCAGTATTTT
CASASGGSSTDTQYF
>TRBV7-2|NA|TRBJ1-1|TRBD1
TGTGCCAGCAGCCCGAGGACAGGGTCCAACACTGAAGCTTTCTTT
CASSPRTGSNTEAFF
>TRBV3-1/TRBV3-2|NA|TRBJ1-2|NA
TGTGCCAGCAGCCCCCTAAGGGGGAATAACTATGGCTACACCTTC
CASSPLRGNNYGYTF
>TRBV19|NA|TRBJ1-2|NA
TGTGCCAGTAAATCCGCGGGAATCATAGGCGATGGCTACACCTTC
CASKSAGIIGDGYTF
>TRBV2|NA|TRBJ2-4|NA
TGTGCCAGCAGTGGTTTAGGGACTGCCATTCAGTACTTC
CASSGLGTAIQYF
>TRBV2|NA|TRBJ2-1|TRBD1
TGTGCCAGCAGCACCTTAGGACAGGGATCGCGCCATGAGTTCTTC
CASSTLGQGSRHEFF
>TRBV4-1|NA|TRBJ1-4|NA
TGCGCCAGCAGCCAACAAATGAGGGCTGCTAATGAAAAACTGTTTTTT
CASSQQMRAANEKLFF
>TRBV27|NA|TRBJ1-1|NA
TGTGCCAGCAGGAAACAGGGAGCTGAAGCTTTCTTT
CASRKQGAEAFF
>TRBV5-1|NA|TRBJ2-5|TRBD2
TGCGCCAGCAGCTTGGAGAGCCCCGGGACTAGCGGGGGGTCGGACTTC
CASSLESPGTSGGSDF
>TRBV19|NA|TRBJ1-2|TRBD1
TGTGCCAGTAGTCTCGCGACAGGGCATAACTATGGCTACACCTTC
CASSLATGHNYGYTF
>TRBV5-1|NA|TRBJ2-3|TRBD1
TGCGCCAGCAGCACGGGACAGGGGGCGGCAGATACGCAGTATTTT
CASSTGQGAADTQYF
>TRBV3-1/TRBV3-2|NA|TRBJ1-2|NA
TGTGCCAGCAGCGCGGGTACAAACGGCTACACCTTC
CASSAGTNGYTF
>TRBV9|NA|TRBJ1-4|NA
TGTGCCAGCAGCCCCGAGGGGGGGGCTGGGGAAAAACTGTTTTTT
CASSPEGGAGEKLFF
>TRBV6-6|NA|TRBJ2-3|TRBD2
TGTGCCAGCCCTGCCATGGGGGGGGATCCCACAGATACGCAGTATTTT
CASPAMGGDPTDTQYF
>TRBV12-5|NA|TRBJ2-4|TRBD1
TGTGCTAGTGGTTTGGTAGACCGGGACAGGTTAGCCAAAAACATTCAGTACTTC
CASGLVDRDRLAKNIQYF
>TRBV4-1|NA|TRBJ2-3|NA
TGCGCCAGCAGCCACCCGACAGATACGCAGTATTTT
CASSHPTDTQYF
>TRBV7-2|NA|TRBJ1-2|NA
TGTGCCAGCAGCCCCGGCCCTACTACTAACTATGGCTACACCTTC
CASSPGPTTNYGYTF
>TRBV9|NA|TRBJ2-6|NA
TGTGCCAGCAGCGAATATCTGGGGGCCAACGTCCTGACTTTC
CASSEYLGANVLTF
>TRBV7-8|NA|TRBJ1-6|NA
TGTGCCAGCAGCGTGCATGAGGTGCCTCGTTCACCCCTCCACTTT
CASSVHEVPRSPLHF
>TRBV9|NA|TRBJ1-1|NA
TGTGCCAGCAGCGTAGATTTGGGGGGGCGCTGGAACACTGAAGCTTTCTTT
CASSVDLGGRWNTEAFF
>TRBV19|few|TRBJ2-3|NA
TGTGCCAGTAGAGACCCGGGACACAACACAGATACGCAGTATTTT
CASRDPGHNTDTQYF
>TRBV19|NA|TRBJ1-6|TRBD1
TGTGCCAGTAGTAAGACAGGGACCAGCTCCTATAATTCACCCCTCCACTTT
CASSKTGTSSYNSPLHF
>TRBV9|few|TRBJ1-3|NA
TGTGCCAGCAGCGTAGGTCCAGGGGTTGGAAACACCATATATTTT
CASSVGPGVGNTIYF
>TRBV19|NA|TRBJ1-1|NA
TGTGCCAGTAGTATGACACCCGGAGGGTACACTGAAGCTTTCTTT
CASSMTPGGYTEAFF
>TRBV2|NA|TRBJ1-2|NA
TGTGCCAGCAGCCGTGGCTACACCTTC
CASSRGYTF
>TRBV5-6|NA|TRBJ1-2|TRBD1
TGTGCCAGCAGCTTGAGGACAGGGTCCTTCTATGGCTACACCTTC
CASSLRTGSFYGYTF
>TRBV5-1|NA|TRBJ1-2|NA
TGCGCCAGCAGCCCGCGCTCTAACTATGGCTACACCTTC
CASSPRSNYGYTF
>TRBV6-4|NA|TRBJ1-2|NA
TGTGCCAGCAGTGACAGGGGGTATGGCTACACCTTC
CASSDRGYGYTF
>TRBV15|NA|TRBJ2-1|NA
TGTGCCACCAGCAGCTCCTCTTACAATGAGCAGTTCTTC
CATSSSSYNEQFF
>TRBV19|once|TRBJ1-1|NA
TGTGCCAGTAGTAACCCTAGGAGGCACGACACTGAAGCTTTCTTT
CASSNPRRHDTEAFF